This T cell receptor beta chain was recovered during a study of blood T cell repertoires in COVID-19. Study at large: Both acute and convalescent COVID-19 samples were obtained from the United States, Italy and Spain. The analysed material was cDNA or gDNA that came from T cells, B-cell-depleted T cells, or PBMCs.

This CDR3 contains 18 residues. V shed 4 bases and J 3 bases; nucleotides not matched to a gene: 9. Per germline, CDR1 SGDLS and CDR2 YYNGEE. The method was immunoSEQ multiplex PCR; TCRdb's version includes in-frame clones alone and lacks a portion of them. The data show about 120,000 clones, with roughly nine tenths seen just once and around 3.7% held by the top ten. This clonotype was obtained from a man over 45 with active COVID-19. The chain employs TRBV9 and TRBJ2-1, with 14 bases fitting TRBD2. Sequenced: peripheral blood. The CDR3 coding sequence is TGTGCCAGCAGCCCACGGACTAGCGGGGGGACGCTCTACAATGAGCAGTTCTTC. Its translation is CASSPRTSGGTLYNEQFF.